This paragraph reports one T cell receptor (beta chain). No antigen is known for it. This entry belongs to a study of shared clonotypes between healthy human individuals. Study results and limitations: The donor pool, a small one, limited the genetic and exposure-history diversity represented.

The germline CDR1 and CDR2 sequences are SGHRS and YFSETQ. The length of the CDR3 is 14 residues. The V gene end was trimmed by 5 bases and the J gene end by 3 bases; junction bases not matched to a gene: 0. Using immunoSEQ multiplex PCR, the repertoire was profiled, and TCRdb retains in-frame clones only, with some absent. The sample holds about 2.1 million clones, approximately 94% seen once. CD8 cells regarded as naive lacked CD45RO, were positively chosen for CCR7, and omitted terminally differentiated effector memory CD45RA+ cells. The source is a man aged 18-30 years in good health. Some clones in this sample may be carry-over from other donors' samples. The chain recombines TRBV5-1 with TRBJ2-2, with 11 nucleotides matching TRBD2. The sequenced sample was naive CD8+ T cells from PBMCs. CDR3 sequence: CASRLAGDTGELFF. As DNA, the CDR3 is TGCGCCAGCAGACTAGCGGGAGACACCGGGGAGCTGTTTTTT.